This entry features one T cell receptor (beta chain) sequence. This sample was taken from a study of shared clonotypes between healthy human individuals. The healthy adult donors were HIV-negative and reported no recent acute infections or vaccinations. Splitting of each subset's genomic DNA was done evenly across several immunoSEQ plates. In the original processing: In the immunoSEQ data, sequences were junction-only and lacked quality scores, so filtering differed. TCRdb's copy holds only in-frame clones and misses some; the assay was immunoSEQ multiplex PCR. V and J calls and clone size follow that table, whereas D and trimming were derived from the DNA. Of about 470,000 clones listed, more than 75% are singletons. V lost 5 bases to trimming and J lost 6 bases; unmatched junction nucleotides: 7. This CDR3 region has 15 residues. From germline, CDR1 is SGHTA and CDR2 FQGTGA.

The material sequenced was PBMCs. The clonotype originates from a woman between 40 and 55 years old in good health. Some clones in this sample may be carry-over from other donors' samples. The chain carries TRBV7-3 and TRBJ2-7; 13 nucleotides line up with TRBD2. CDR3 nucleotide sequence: TGTGCCAGCAGCCCGACTAGCGGGAGGTTAGGCGAGCAGTACTTC. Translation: CASSPTSGRLGEQYF. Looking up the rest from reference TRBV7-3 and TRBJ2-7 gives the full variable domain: GAGVSQTPSNKVTEKGKYVELRCDPISGHTALYWYRQSLGQGPEFLIYFQGTGAADDSGLPNDRFFAVRPEGSVSTLKIQRTERGDSAVYLCASSPTSGRLGEQYFGPGTRLTVT.